Here is one T cell receptor (beta chain) with its context. Antigen unknown. Trimming removed 0 bases at V and 4 bases at J, with 12 bases between. The CDR3 runs 15 residues. Germline V lookup: CDR1 LGHDT, CDR2 YNNKEL (reference sequence). Methods used by the authors: The study built a papillary thyroid cancer distant-metastasis classifier from CDR3 differences across clinicopathological groups. MiXCR reprocessed the PCR reads for TCRdb. These V and J calls are TCRdb output, not the study's own analysis. The data hold 15,000 to 20,000 clones, with 20% to 25% observed a single time. No patient received treatment before thyroid surgery. The entry originates in a study of metastatic and nonmetastatic thyroid tumors. Study-wide background: Repertoire data that came from the blood and tumor or nodule tissue of malignant and benign thyroid patients were compared.

Findings and caveats of the study: Benign nodules reportedly had significantly lower TCR beta diversity than malignant thyroid tumors in blood and tumor.

The sample taken for sequencing was adjacent normal tissue. This TCR was recovered from a female donor with papillary thyroid cancer or a benign thyroid nodule (not recorded which). Some clones in this sample may be carry-over from other donors' samples. V is TRBV3-1 and J is TRBJ1-2; tentatively, D is TRBD1 (6 bases). Here the CDR3 DNA reads TGTGCCAGCAGCCAAGACGCCCAGGGGAGCTATGGCTACACCTTC. Its translation: CASSQDAQGSYGYTF.